The subject of this entry is one T cell receptor (beta chain). This clone's antigen is unknown. Base qualities are not provided; no much larger clone lies one nucleotide away. These data belong to a study of siplizumab effects on memory and regulatory T cells (dated 2019 in TCRdb). Some background on the complete study: The study looked at the effect of siplizumab, an anti-CD2 antibody, on alloreactive T-cell subsets in allogeneic mixed lymphocyte reactions made from human PBMCs. Study-wide conclusions, independent of this receptor: Sequences below about 10^-5 frequency were poorly captured, so only a minor fraction of alloreactive clones could be mapped to unstimulated subsets. Whether proliferating Tregs from siplizumab cultures actually had suppressive function was not functionally confirmed. Unstimulated naive T cells appeared more diverse than memory T cells, and naive cells seemed to contribute substantially to the alloresponse. A naive or memory phenotype could not be assigned to roughly 80-97% of proliferating CD4+ or CD8+ clones. In reactions with siplizumab, an average of about 69% of mappable alloreactive CD4+ clones were Treg-derived, compared with 26.9% in control reactions. The cumulative frequency of alloreactive sequences that could be traced back to unstimulated CD4+ memory T cells was significantly reduced by siplizumab.

The library was prepared using the immunoSEQ multiplex PCR assay. Some 100,000 TCR templates per sample were assayed by the deep sequencing platform. Genomic DNA extracted from sorted T cells was used for TCRbeta CDR3 sequencing. Under the source paper's analysis protocol: Clonal analysis of TCRbeta CDR3 data was done in the R programming language. Comparing unstimulated samples against CFSE-low samples taken after the reaction was how alloreactive CD4+ and CD8+ clones were defined. Regulatory or non-regulatory origin was assigned to alloreactive CD4+ clones by matching of sequences to sorted unstimulated Treg and non-Treg repertoires. Entries here come from immuneACCESS through TCRdb and include only in-frame sequences with V and J called. Some clones fail to appear in such tables; in the studies checked, an unresolved V gene covers under half of the shortfall, and the cause of the remainder is unknown. The V and J calls and clone size were taken over from that table, and D and trimming were inferred from the DNA. The sample profile shows over 100,000 clones; about 94% of them were found once. The top ten clones comprise around 0.15% of the sample.

Sorted unstimulated T cells, along with proliferating T cells recovered from mixed lymphocyte reactions, underwent TCRbeta CDR3 sequencing. Fresh whole blood from fewer than 11 HLA-typed healthy donors was used as the source from which PBMCs were isolated. To map where alloreactive clones came from, unstimulated CD4+ non-regulatory T cells were FACS-sorted. The clonotype was recovered from a human donor in good health. The source material was non-Treg CD4+ T cells sorted from blood. Read against the paper, the sample's cell subset or site label means: FACS-sorted unstimulated CD4+ non-regulatory T cells.

The DNA is TGTGCCAGCAGCCAAGATCTGGCGGGGGGGCTTGGAGGGGCCAACGTCCTGACTTTC. It encodes CASSQDLAGGLGGANVLTF. The rearrangement joined TRBV4-2 to TRBJ2-6; TRBD2 lines up with 9 middle nucleotides. V lost 0 bases and J lost 4 bases, and the count of bases not matched to a germline gene is 10. From the germline V gene, CDR1 is LGHNA and CDR2 is YNFKEQ. The cysteine opens and the phenylalanine closes a CDR3 of 19 amino acids. Only the CDR3 DNA stays, 57 bases, in frame from base 1.